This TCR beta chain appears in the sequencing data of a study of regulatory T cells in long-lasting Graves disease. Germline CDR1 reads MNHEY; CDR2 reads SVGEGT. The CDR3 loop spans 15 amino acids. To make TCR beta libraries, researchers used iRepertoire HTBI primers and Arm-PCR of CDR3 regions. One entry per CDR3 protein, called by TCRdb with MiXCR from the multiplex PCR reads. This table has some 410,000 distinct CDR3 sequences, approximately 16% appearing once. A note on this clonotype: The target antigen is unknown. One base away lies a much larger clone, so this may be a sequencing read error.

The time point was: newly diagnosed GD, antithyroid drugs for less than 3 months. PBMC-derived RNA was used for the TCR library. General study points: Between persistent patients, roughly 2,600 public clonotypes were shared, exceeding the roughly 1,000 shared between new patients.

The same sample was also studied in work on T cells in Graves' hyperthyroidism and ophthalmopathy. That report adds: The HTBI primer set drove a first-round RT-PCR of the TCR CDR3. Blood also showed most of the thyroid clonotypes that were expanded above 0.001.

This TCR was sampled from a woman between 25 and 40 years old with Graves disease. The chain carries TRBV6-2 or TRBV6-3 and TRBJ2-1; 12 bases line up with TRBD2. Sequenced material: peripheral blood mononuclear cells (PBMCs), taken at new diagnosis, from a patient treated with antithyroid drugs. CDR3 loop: CASSPSGRAGDEQSF. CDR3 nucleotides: TGTGCCAGCAGTCCTAGCGGGAGGGCTGGAGATGAGCAGTCCTTC.